Presented here are 11 T cell receptor beta chains from one specimen sequenced in a study of T-cell memory formation after mild COVID-19. TCRdb independently ran MiXCR on the 5' RACE reads; one entry per CDR3 protein. The repertoire holds 470,000 or so distinct CDR3 sequences, 20% seen once, with 8.4% in the top ten. The specimen was PBMCs or a T cell subset sorted from them (not recorded which). These receptor sequences come from an adult woman who had mild COVID-19 (a few samples of this study predate the infection). Cell type and time point are not known.

This clonotype came up a few times. This chain links TRBV20-1 with TRBJ2-3; TRBD2 matches 12 bases. The junction had 10 bases not matched to a gene; V was cut back by 3 bases and J by 6 bases. The germline V gene encodes CDR1 DFQATT and CDR2 SNEGSKA (reference sequence). The CDR3 runs 16 residues. The DNA of the CDR3 is TGCAGTGCTAGGGCACTAGCGGGAGGAGGATCGGATACGCAGTATTTT. It specifies CSARALAGGGSDTQYF.

This clonotype has a handful of counts. This rearrangement joins TRBV6-2 or TRBV6-3 to TRBJ2-7; D may be TRBD2 (5 bases). This CDR3 region has 13 residues. Germline values: CDR1 MNHEY, CDR2 SVGEGT. With 1 base removed from V and 4 bases from J, the gap between germline ends came to 8 bases. The DNA of the CDR3 is TGTGCCAGCAGTTACTTAGGCGGGTACGAGCAGTACTTC. This sequence encodes CASSYLGGYEQYF.

This clonotype was recorded a few times. This chain connects TRBV20-1 to TRBJ2-7; TRBD2 matches at 8 bases. The CDR3 sequence is 16 residues long. V trimming: 0 bases; J trimming: 0 bases; junction bases outside the gene matches: 7. The germline V gene encodes CDR1 DFQATT and CDR2 SNEGSKA (reference sequence). DNA for the CDR3: TGCAGTGCTAGAGATTATGAGCGGGAGTCCTCCTACGAGCAGTACTTC. It yields the protein CSARDYERESSYEQYF.

Here the CDR3 reads CASRAGTSGVTDTQYF. The CDR3 DNA is TGTGCCAGCAGGGCCGGGACTAGCGGGGTAACAGATACGCAGTATTTT. This rearrangement joins TRBV7-8 to TRBJ2-3; TRBD2 matches 13 bases. V dropped 6 bases and J dropped 3; count of bases not matched to a gene: 6. The CDR3 length is 16 residues. The germline V gene has CDR1 SGHVS and CDR2 FQNEAQ.

This clonotype came up a few times. The chain recombines TRBV30 with TRBJ1-1; D is undetermined. The CDR3 is 12 residues long. Trimming removed 2 bases from V and 1 base from J, with 5 bases in between. The V gene's germline CDR1 is GTSNPN and CDR2 SVGIG (reference sequence). The CDR3 loop is CAWSPRNTEAFF. DNA of the CDR3: TGTGCCTGGAGTCCCAGGAACACTGAAGCTTTCTTT.

This clonotype was seen a few times. This chain joins TRBV20-1 and TRBJ1-2; maybe TRBD1 (6 bases). Germline loops: CDR1 DFQATT, CDR2 SNEGSKA (reference sequence). The CDR3 runs to 14 residues. V lost 3 bases and J 3 bases, leaving 14 bases between the germline ends. CDR3 nucleotides: TGCAGTGCTAGTGGGGACACCTCTTACTATGGCTACACCTTC. This encodes CSASGDTSYYGYTF.

In its sample, this clonotype was seen a few times. The chain couples TRBV9 to TRBJ1-1; D might be TRBD1 (6 bases). The CDR3 runs 15 residues. V gave up 4 bases and J gave up 4 bases, with 17 bases separating them. Germline loops: CDR1 SGDLS, CDR2 YYNGEE. The CDR3 region is CASSLEGGRGTEAFF. The DNA for the CDR3 is TGTGCCAGCAGCTTAGAGGGGGGGAGGGGCACTGAAGCTTTCTTT.

This clonotype was found many times. One junction end does not reproduce the germline sequence, and a read error may be involved. CDR3 in amino acids: CASSYARDSNSF. CDR3 nucleotides: TGTGCCAGCAGTTACGCGAGGGACAGCAATTCTTTT. This sequence joins TRBV6-5 and TRBJ1-4; 7 bases are shared with TRBD1. This CDR3 has 12 amino acids. Per germline, CDR1 MNHEY and CDR2 SVGAGI.

There are many counts of this clonotype. This sequence joins TRBV5-1 and TRBJ1-1, with no clear D. The V end lost 4 bases, the J end lost 2 bases, and 12 bases lay between the germline ends. This CDR3 is built from 14 residues. Germline V gives CDR1 SGHRS, CDR2 YFSETQ. The CDR3, as DNA: TGCGCCAGCAGCCAAACGTCTAGAAACACTGAAGCTTTCTTT. This codes for CASSQTSRNTEAFF.

The rearrangement joins TRBV5-5 to TRBJ1-3; D gene ambiguous. The CDR3 is 16 residues long. The V gene lost 2 bases and the J gene lost 0 bases, with 12 bases spanning the gap. Germline CDR1 is SGHKS and CDR2 is YYEKEE (reference sequence). As DNA, the CDR3 is TGTGCCAGCAGCTTCGAAGCGGCCTTCTCTGGAAACACCATATATTTT. Protein sequence: CASSFEAAFSGNTIYF.

This clonotype turned up a few times. The chain recombines TRBV28 with TRBJ2-7; TRBD2 aligns across 7 bases. V shed 4 bases and J 4 bases; nucleotides not matched to a gene: 10. The CDR3 runs 15 residues. Germline lookup yields CDR1 MDHEN and CDR2 SYDVKM. CDR3 sequence reads: CASSWGGSKLYEQYF. The CDR3 nucleotides read TGTGCCAGCAGTTGGGGGGGGTCGAAATTATACGAGCAGTACTTC.